These T cell receptor beta chains were read from a single sample in a study of molecular identifiers for immune sequencing clone quantification. TCRdb analysed the PCR reads with MiXCR anew, one entry per CDR3 protein. Counted here are approximately 100,000 distinct CDR3 sequences, roughly 34% occurring once; the ten biggest clones make up about 4.2%. The sequenced material came from naive CD8+ T cells from blood, with Jurkat cell RNA spiked in. These receptors all come from a human donor in good health. Some libraries in this study had Jurkat cell RNA spiked in. Each CDR3 is given without its conserved first and last residue. Each record gives: CDR3 protein, J gene, V gene.

CDR3aa: ASSYRTAWNSPLH; j_gene: TRBJ1-6; v_gene: TRBV11-2
CDR3aa: ASSRQGPTGELF; j_gene: TRBJ2-2; v_gene: TRBV4-1
CDR3aa: ASSLDLVDTQY; j_gene: TRBJ2-3; v_gene: TRBV11-2
CDR3aa: ASSYGSGGTEQY; j_gene: TRBJ2-7; v_gene: TRBV12-3/TRBV12-4
CDR3aa: ATRDGSNYGYT; j_gene: TRBJ1-2; v_gene: TRBV24-1
CDR3aa: ASSPTGDNEQF; j_gene: TRBJ2-1; v_gene: TRBV12-3/TRBV12-4
CDR3aa: SVEGWAGPATDEKLF; j_gene: TRBJ1-4; v_gene: TRBV29-1
CDR3aa: ASSFVRVEETQY; j_gene: TRBJ2-5; v_gene: TRBV28
CDR3aa: ASSLAQTVRETQY; j_gene: TRBJ2-5; v_gene: TRBV12-3/TRBV12-4
CDR3aa: ASSYKGPVAF; j_gene: TRBJ1-1; v_gene: TRBV6-2/TRBV6-3
CDR3aa: ASSFGSPYEQY; j_gene: TRBJ2-7; v_gene: TRBV27
CDR3aa: SVEYVAGGSGETQY; j_gene: TRBJ2-5; v_gene: TRBV29-1
CDR3aa: ASGTQGGEPQY; j_gene: TRBJ2-5; v_gene: TRBV12-5
CDR3aa: ASSPPDTTDTQY; j_gene: TRBJ2-3; v_gene: TRBV9
CDR3aa: ACSQDEQLSSYEQY; j_gene: TRBJ2-7; v_gene: TRBV14
CDR3aa: ASSQAVRTSGSRNEQF; j_gene: TRBJ2-1; v_gene: TRBV3-1
CDR3aa: ASSQAHPMNTEAF; j_gene: TRBJ1-1; v_gene: TRBV4-2
CDR3aa: ASSPRTADTQY; j_gene: TRBJ2-3; v_gene: TRBV7-9
CDR3aa: ASSPGTVNTEAF; j_gene: TRBJ1-1; v_gene: TRBV18
CDR3aa: ASLRQGTGELF; j_gene: TRBJ2-2; v_gene: TRBV25-1
CDR3aa: ASSVGTSGRAYNEQF; j_gene: TRBJ2-1; v_gene: TRBV27
CDR3aa: SADGREGPYEQY; j_gene: TRBJ2-7; v_gene: TRBV20-1
CDR3aa: ASSRDEAGGRGFFQPQH; j_gene: TRBJ1-5; v_gene: TRBV4-1
CDR3aa: ASSLRGWSSYNEQF; j_gene: TRBJ2-1; v_gene: TRBV5-6
CDR3aa: ASSLGHRGNSPLH; j_gene: TRBJ1-6; v_gene: TRBV4-3
CDR3aa: ASSLDRDISYEQY; j_gene: TRBJ2-7; v_gene: TRBV5-5
CDR3aa: ASSFRPMNTEAF; j_gene: TRBJ1-1; v_gene: TRBV28
CDR3aa: ASSLEGHYEQY; j_gene: TRBJ2-7; v_gene: TRBV11-2
CDR3aa: SARSFTQSSYEQH; j_gene: TRBJ2-7; v_gene: TRBV20-1
CDR3aa: ASSLAPPEETNPDHAQY; j_gene: TRBJ2-4; v_gene: TRBV11-2
CDR3aa: ASSPGSSTDTQY; j_gene: TRBJ2-3; v_gene: TRBV9
CDR3aa: ASTLRGYNSPLH; j_gene: TRBJ1-6; v_gene: TRBV12-3/TRBV12-4
CDR3aa: ASSQVGTSYEQY; j_gene: TRBJ2-7; v_gene: TRBV4-1
CDR3aa: ASSLAQTVTRPYAQY; j_gene: TRBJ2-7; v_gene: TRBV7-8
CDR3aa: ASSILGTGGAYEQY; j_gene: TRBJ2-7; v_gene: TRBV27
CDR3aa: ASSFPEGEGWTDTQY; j_gene: TRBJ2-3; v_gene: TRBV7-9
CDR3aa: ASSNSLAQYTDTQY; j_gene: TRBJ2-3; v_gene: TRBV9
CDR3aa: ASRSFLGGSLWDTQY; j_gene: TRBJ2-3; v_gene: TRBV12-3/TRBV12-4
CDR3aa: ASPPGHPEQY; j_gene: TRBJ2-7; v_gene: TRBV28
CDR3aa: SVKTSSYEQY; j_gene: TRBJ2-7; v_gene: TRBV29-1
CDR3aa: ATYDGNTGELF; j_gene: TRBJ2-2; v_gene: TRBV15
CDR3aa: SAAGGSGSYNEQF; j_gene: TRBJ2-1; v_gene: TRBV29-1
CDR3aa: ASSREGVAYEQY; j_gene: TRBJ2-7; v_gene: TRBV5-6
CDR3aa: ASSLEGWTGGTEAF; j_gene: TRBJ1-1; v_gene: TRBV11-2
CDR3aa: ASDSAGNYLYEQY; j_gene: TRBJ2-7; v_gene: TRBV2
CDR3aa: ASSQGPTYEQY; j_gene: TRBJ2-7; v_gene: TRBV4-3
CDR3aa: SARPKQEQVGTQY; j_gene: TRBJ2-5; v_gene: TRBV20-1
CDR3aa: ASSYSQEAF; j_gene: TRBJ1-1; v_gene: TRBV6-2/TRBV6-3
CDR3aa: ASSERDRRRVTQY; j_gene: TRBJ2-3; v_gene: TRBV10-2
CDR3aa: ASSTEDQRSDTQY; j_gene: TRBJ2-3; v_gene: TRBV12-3/TRBV12-4
CDR3aa: ASWLGQSPYEQY; j_gene: TRBJ2-7; v_gene: TRBV27
CDR3aa: SARASGTDTQY; j_gene: TRBJ2-3; v_gene: TRBV20-1
CDR3aa: ASSQDRAAYEQY; j_gene: TRBJ2-7; v_gene: TRBV4-2